This entry lists 19 T cell receptor beta chains sequenced from one sample in a study of STAT5B mutations in CD4+ large granular lymphocyte leukemia (dated by TCRdb to between 2021 and 2024). Libraries were made using the immunoSEQ multiplex PCR assay. This immuneACCESS table, as held by TCRdb, lists in-frame sequences with V and J called but not all clones. Of the missing ones, under half trace to an unresolved V gene in checked studies; the others have no known cause. This sample lists about 28,000 clones; under 85% were detected once. Roughly 6.2% of the sample goes to the ten largest clones. The sequenced material came from CD4+ T cells from blood buffy coats. The receptors originated from a human donor in good health.

The CDR3 nucleotides are TGTGCCAGCAGCAAGGAATTGGACACCGGGGAGCTGTTTTTT. Protein: CASSKELDTGELFF. The rearrangement links TRBV11-3 to TRBJ2-2; unclear D gene. This CDR3 region has 14 residues. V shed 5 bases and J shed 3 bases, with 10 bases lying between them. CDR1 and CDR2 (germline): SGHNT, YENEEA.

This chain uses TRBV6-6 with TRBJ2-3, with D maybe TRBD2 (6 bases). Germline V CDR1 and CDR2: MNHNY, SVGAGI (reference sequence). V dropped 4 bases and J dropped 0 bases, with 14 bases sitting between them. CDR3 length: 16 amino acids. Here the CDR3 reads CASSSRTTSSTDTQYF. For the CDR3, the DNA is TGTGCCAGCAGTTCCCGGACTACCTCTAGCACAGATACGCAGTATTTT.

V usage is TRBV5-1 and J usage is TRBJ2-5, with D hard to call. Trimming stripped 4 bases from V and 5 bases from J, with 18 bases between. The germline CDR1 and CDR2 sequences are SGHRS and YFSETQ. The CDR3 contains 15 residues. DNA of the CDR3: TGCGCCAGCAGCCCCCAGATCGCCCCCAGGGAGACCCAGTACTTC. This encodes CASSPQIAPRETQYF. The whole variable domain, filled in from reference TRBV5-1 and TRBJ2-5, reads KAGVTQTPRYLIKTRGQQVTLSCSPISGHRSVSWYQQTPGQGLQFLFEYFSETQRNKGNFPGRFSGRQFSNSRSEMNVSTLELGDSALYLCASSPQIAPRETQYFGPGTRLLVL.

The gene calls are TRBV18 and TRBJ1-2; D perhaps matches TRBD1 (6 bases). The V end lost 0 bases, the J end lost 7 bases, and 15 bases lay between the germline ends. Germline CDR1 KGHSH, CDR2 LQKENI. CDR3 length equals 15 residues. CDR3 residues: CASSPPPAGAGGYTF. The CDR3, as DNA: TGTGCCAGCTCACCACCTCCGGCAGGGGCGGGTGGCTACACCTTC.

The chain uses TRBV19 and TRBJ1-6; D is unresolved. The CDR3 totals 15 residues. Trimming shortened V by 5 bases and J by 4 bases, and 12 bases separated the two germline ends. Germline V gives CDR1 LNHDA, CDR2 SQIVND (reference sequence). This CDR3 reads CASSVGDGYNSPLHF. As DNA, the CDR3 is TGTGCCAGTAGTGTCGGGGATGGGTATAATTCACCCCTCCACTTT.

The sample holds a few counts of this clone. V is TRBV6-4 and J is TRBJ1-1; D not resolved. The CDR3 has 13 residues. The V gene lost 2 bases and the J gene lost 10 bases, with 14 bases spanning the gap. Germline V lookup: CDR1 MRHNA, CDR2 SNTAGT. The CDR3 region has the DNA TGTGCCAGCAGTGACAGTCCGGGGTCGAGAGCTTTCTTT. Translating gives CASSDSPGSRAFF.

The genes are TRBV9 and TRBJ2-3, with 8 bases identical to TRBD2. V lost 4 bases, J lost 0 bases, and 13 bases stayed unmatched. The V gene's germline CDR1 is SGDLS and CDR2 YYNGEE. The CDR3 is 18 amino acids. The CDR3 DNA follows: TGTGCCAGCAGCCCCCGAGCGGGGGCCTTCCTTAGCACAGATACGCAGTATTTT. Its protein product is CASSPRAGAFLSTDTQYF.

The V and J genes are TRBV14 and TRBJ2-5, with D possibly TRBD2 on 5 matching bases. CDR3 size: 13 residues. The germline gives CDR1 SGHDN, CDR2 FVKESK. The V gene lost 0 bases and the J gene lost 8 bases, with 10 bases spanning the gap. CDR3 protein: CASSQDEGPTQYF. The CDR3 bases are TGTGCCAGCAGCCAAGATGAGGGTCCAACCCAGTACTTC.

This chain connects TRBV13 to TRBJ2-7; possible D gene TRBD2, 6 bases. The V and J ends lost 5 bases and 3 bases respectively, with 11 bases between them. Germline V gene sequence: CDR1 PRHDT, CDR2 FYEKMQ (reference sequence). The CDR3 spans 13 residues. The CDR3 DNA reads as TGTGCCAGCAGCCTAGCGACCTACTACGAGCAGTACTTC. Its protein product is CASSLATYYEQYF.

This chain joins TRBV5-4 and TRBJ2-2, with D hard to call. Trimming removed 6 bases from V and 6 bases from J, with 15 bases in between. The CDR3 consists of 14 residues. The germline gives CDR1 SGHNT, CDR2 YYREEE (reference sequence). The CDR3 sequence is CASKPDEAAGELFF. In DNA form, the CDR3 reads TGTGCCAGCAAACCCGATGAGGCCGCCGGGGAGCTGTTTTTT.

The chain recombines TRBV19 with TRBJ2-3, with 7 bases that match TRBD1. The J segment lost 0 bases and the V segment lost 6 bases, leaving 15 bases of the junction unmatched. CDR1 and CDR2 (germline): LNHDA, SQIVND (reference sequence). The CDR3 runs to 18 residues. In DNA, the CDR3 is TGTGCCAGTAGCTCCCCCGGGACAGACTTCTCTAGCACAGATACGCAGTATTTT. This codes for CASSSPGTDFSSTDTQYF.

The chain couples TRBV28 to TRBJ2-7, with unresolved D. This CDR3 contains 13 residues. The germline V gene has CDR1 MDHEN and CDR2 SYDVKM. The V end was cut by 8 bases, the J end by 1 base, with 12 bases between. CDR3 in DNA: TGTGCCAGCGGCCGTTTGGTTTCCTACGAGCAGTACTTC. Translating it yields CASGRLVSYEQYF.

In this sample, this clone turned up a few times. CDR3: CSVGPGGYTF. The CDR3, as DNA: TGCAGCGTTGGACCAGGGGGCTACACCTTC. This rearrangement joins TRBV29-1 to TRBJ1-2, with D tentatively TRBD1 (5 bases). CDR1 and CDR2 (germline): SQVTM, ANQGSEA. This CDR3 comprises 10 residues. Trimming left V 4 bases short and J 8 bases short, with 8 bases between.

V usage is TRBV6-1 and J usage is TRBJ2-2; no firm D call. Trimming shortened V by 8 bases and J by 6 bases, and 16 bases separated the two germline ends. The CDR3 contains 14 residues. Germline lookup yields CDR1 MNHNS and CDR2 SASEGT. The CDR3 region is CASVLGHDAGELFF. As DNA, the CDR3 is TGTGCCAGCGTCTTAGGTCATGACGCCGGGGAGCTGTTTTTT.

The chain employs TRBV10-3 and TRBJ2-7, with 9 bases that match TRBD1. The CDR3 contains 11 residues. V dropped 7 bases and J dropped 6; count of bases not matched to a gene: 1. The V gene's germline CDR1 is ENHRY and CDR2 SYGVKD. The CDR3 DNA follows: TGTGCCATCACGACAGGGGGCGAGCAGTACTTC. It translates to CAITTGGEQYF.

The V call is TRBV6-1, the J call TRBJ1-2; 8 nucleotides match TRBD1. The CDR3 length is 14 residues. Germline trimming cut 2 bases from V and 8 bases from J; bases unmatched to any gene: 7. The V gene's germline CDR1 is MNHNS and CDR2 SASEGT. The CDR3 region has the DNA TGTGCCAGCAGTGAATTGGGGACAGGCCTCGGCTACACCTTC. As protein: CASSELGTGLGYTF.

The rearrangement uses TRBV14 and TRBJ2-2, with D possibly matching TRBD2 (6 bases). Germline V gene sequence: CDR1 SGHDN, CDR2 FVKESK. V was pared by 3 bases and J by 7 bases, with 18 bases between. This CDR3 has 16 residues. The CDR3 region is CASSQKLRGLGGELFF. The CDR3 DNA follows: TGTGCCAGCAGCCAGAAGTTGAGGGGACTCGGCGGGGAGCTGTTTTTT.

This sequence joins TRBV11-2 and TRBJ2-3; 9 positions match TRBD1. This CDR3 has 16 residues. After removal of 5 bases from V and 2 bases from J, the junction contained 8 bases not matched to a gene. The germline CDR1 and CDR2 sequences are SGHAT and FQNNGV. CDR3 sequence: CASSPRTGVTTDTQYF. CDR3 nucleotides: TGTGCCAGCAGCCCCCGGACAGGGGTAACCACAGATACGCAGTATTTT.

The V gene is TRBV27, the J gene TRBJ2-7, with 10 nucleotides matching TRBD1. CDR1 is MNHEY and CDR2 is SMNVEV in the germline V gene (reference sequence). The CDR3 has 14 residues. V lost 3 bases and J lost 4; bases outside the gene matches: 3. The chain's CDR3 is CASSLRGQGYEQYV. The CDR3 DNA sequence: TGTGCCAGCAGTTTGAGGGGACAGGGGTACGAGCAGTACGTC.